The 5 T cell receptor beta chains reported below all come from one sample, sequenced in a study of OX40 agonist ivuxolimab in advanced cancers. Profiled with immunoSEQ multiplex PCR; TCRdb holds only in-frame clones, not every one. The profile shows tens of thousands of clones, roughly 89% of them singletons. The source was CD4+ or CD8+ T cells sorted from blood, collected in a trial of the OX40 agonist ivuxolimab. Source of these receptors: an adult with an advanced solid tumor such as melanoma, head and neck, liver or kidney cancer.

The chain is built from TRBV27 and TRBJ1-3; D ambiguous. Trimming pared 2 bases from V and 1 base from J, leaving 6 bases between. The CDR3 runs 14 residues. Germline CDR1 is MNHEY and CDR2 is SMNVEV (reference sequence). The CDR3 region has the DNA TGTGCCAGCAGTTTAGCCGGGTCTGGAAACACCATATATTTT. Amino acid sequence: CASSLAGSGNTIYF.

The chain joins TRBV6-6 to TRBJ2-7; 7 positions match TRBD1. The CDR3 sequence is 12 residues long. CDR1 MNHNY and CDR2 SVGAGI come from the germline V gene (reference sequence). With V trimmed by 6 bases and J by 1 base, 0 bases remained unmatched. CDR3 sequence (DNA): TGTGCCAGCAGCAGGGGGTCCTACGAGCAGTACTTC. It codes for CASSRGSYEQYF.

The V gene is TRBV19, the J gene TRBJ2-1; 7 bases agree with TRBD1. V lost 5 bases, J lost 10 bases, and 2 bases stayed unmatched. This CDR3 comprises 11 residues. The germline V gene encodes CDR1 LNHDA and CDR2 SQIVND (reference sequence). This chain's CDR3 is CASSPDREQFF. CDR3 in DNA: TGTGCCAGTAGTCCGGACAGGGAGCAGTTCTTC.

The V call is TRBV15, the J call TRBJ1-6; D is ambiguous. The germline V gene encodes CDR1 LNHNV and CDR2 YYDKDF (reference sequence). The CDR3 sequence is 15 residues long. V was clipped by 0 bases and J by 5 bases, with 8 bases between them. DNA for the CDR3: TGTGCCACCAGCAGAGAGGACCGAGATAATTCACCCCTCCACTTT. It translates to CATSREDRDNSPLHF. The full variable domain, completed using reference TRBV15 and TRBJ1-6, is DAMVIQNPRYQVTQFGKPVTLSCSQTLNHNVMYWYQQKSSQAPKLLFHYYDKDFNNEADTPDNFQSRRPNTSFCFLDIRSPGLGDTAMYLCATSREDRDNSPLHFGNGTRLTVT.

V usage is TRBV15 and J usage is TRBJ1-1; perhaps TRBD1 as D (5 bases). The germline V gene encodes CDR1 LNHNV and CDR2 YYDKDF (reference sequence). This CDR3 spans 15 amino acids. V was shortened by 0 bases and J by 5 bases, with 13 bases between the two germline ends. For the CDR3, the DNA is TGTGCCACCAGCAGAGAGGGGGGGTGGAAAACTGAAGCTTTCTTT. Encoded protein: CATSREGGWKTEAFF.